The clone carrying this T cell receptor (beta chain) appeared many times. The antigen remains undetermined. Germline CDR1 is SGHTA and CDR2 is FQGNSA. The CDR3 has 18 residues. The junction had 18 bases not matched to a gene; V was cut back by 0 bases and J by 8 bases. The source material, RNA transcripts, was used to amplify TCR beta CDR3 regions. TCR CDR3 regions were first amplified by RT-PCR with HTBI primers. From the multiplex PCR reads, TCRdb called clonotypes with MiXCR, one entry per CDR3 protein. The table includes about 420,000 distinct CDR3 sequences, about an eighth detected once. This sample is drawn from a study of T cells in Graves' hyperthyroidism and ophthalmopathy. In the study overall: The authors collected peripheral blood at initial diagnosis, before any treatment. Overall study findings and caveats: Ophthalmopathy was model-predicted a median about 6.9 months pre-onset. Ophthalmopathy and stable hyperthyroidism were told apart by a 13 V-J model.

Hyperthyroidism had been newly diagnosed in patients aged 18 to 65, and its duration was under 2 months. The sample was blood. The receptor's source is a woman aged 18-29 years with Graves' hyperthyroidism. The chain combines TRBV7-2 with TRBJ1-2; 7 bases agree with TRBD1. The CDR3 loop reads CASSLAVRGQSSTRGYTF. Here the CDR3 DNA reads TGTGCCAGCAGCTTAGCGGTTAGGGGACAGTCGTCAACTCGCGGCTACACCTTC.